This T cell receptor (beta chain) was observed in a study of post-analysis software for immune sequencing data. Study-wide results and limits: Patients used four to six TRBV segments, including TRBV5-6, TRBV5-1 and TRBV20-1, more often than controls.

In this sample, this clonotype turned up many times. What it binds is not known. Trimming pared 5 bases from V and 6 bases from J, leaving 21 bases between. CDR3 length: 16 amino acids. Germline loops: CDR1 MNHEY, CDR2 SVGAGI. Included in the TCR beta cDNA libraries were unique molecular identifiers. TCRdb processed the PCR reads anew with MiXCR; each CDR3 protein has one entry. The sample yields some 260,000 distinct CDR3 sequences, 35% to 40% seen once. Sample: blood. This rearrangement joins TRBV6-5 to TRBJ2-3, with D perhaps matching TRBD1 or TRBD2 (5 bases each). The clonotype was recovered from a girl aged 5-17 years with multiple sclerosis. The chain's CDR3 is CASSTRPGRTNDTQYF. CDR3 DNA sequence: TGTGCCAGCAGTACTCGTCCGGGACGCACAAACGATACGCAGTATTTT.